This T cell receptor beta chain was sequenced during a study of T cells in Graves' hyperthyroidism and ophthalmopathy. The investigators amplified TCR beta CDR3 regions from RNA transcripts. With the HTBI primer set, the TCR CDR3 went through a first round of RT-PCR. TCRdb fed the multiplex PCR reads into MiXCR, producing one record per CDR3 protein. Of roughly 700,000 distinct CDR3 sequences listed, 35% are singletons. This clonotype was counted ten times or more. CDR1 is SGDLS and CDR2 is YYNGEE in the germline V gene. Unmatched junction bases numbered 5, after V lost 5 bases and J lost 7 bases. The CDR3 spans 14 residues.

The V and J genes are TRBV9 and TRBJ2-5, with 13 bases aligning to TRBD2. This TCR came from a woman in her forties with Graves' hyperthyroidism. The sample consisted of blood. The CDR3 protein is CASSGLAGVGTQYF. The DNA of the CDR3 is TGTGCCAGCAGTGGACTAGCGGGGGTGGGGACCCAGTACTTC.